This TCR beta chain was identified during a study of OX40 agonist ivuxolimab in advanced cancers. The CDR3 is made up of 14 amino acids. Germline-derived CDR1 and CDR2 are SGHTA and FQGNSA. V was trimmed by 1 base and J by 2 bases, leaving 8 bases between them. Some clones are missing from TCRdb's copy, which holds only in-frame ones; the method was immunoSEQ multiplex PCR. The table has 70,000 to 85,000 clones, roughly nine tenths seen once. V is TRBV7-2 and J is TRBJ1-2; no definite D call. The sequence derives from an adult with an advanced solid tumor such as melanoma, head and neck, liver or kidney cancer. Sequenced here: CD4+ or CD8+ T cells sorted from blood, sampled in a trial of the OX40 agonist ivuxolimab. DNA for the CDR3: TGTGCCAGCAGCTTAGGGGTGGGGAACTATGGCTACACCTTC. This translates into CASSLGVGNYGYTF.